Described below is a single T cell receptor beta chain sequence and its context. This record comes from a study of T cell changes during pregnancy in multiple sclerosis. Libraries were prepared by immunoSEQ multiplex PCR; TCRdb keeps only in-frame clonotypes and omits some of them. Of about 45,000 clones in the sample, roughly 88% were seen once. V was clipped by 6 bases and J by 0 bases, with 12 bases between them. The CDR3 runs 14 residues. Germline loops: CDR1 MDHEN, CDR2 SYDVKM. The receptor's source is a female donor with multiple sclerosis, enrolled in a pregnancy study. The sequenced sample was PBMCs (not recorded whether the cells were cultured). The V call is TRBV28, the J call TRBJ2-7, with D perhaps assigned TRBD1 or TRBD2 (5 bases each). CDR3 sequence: CASRTRDDSYEQYF. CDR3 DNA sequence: TGTGCCAGCAGGACCCGGGACGACTCCTACGAGCAGTACTTC.